The clone carrying this T cell receptor beta chain has a count of ten or more. No antigen is known for it. The data were obtained in a study of T-cell reconstitution after alpha-beta-depleted transplantation in children. Findings and limits, study-wide: Newly produced T cells mostly accounted for T-cell counts and diversity one year post-transplant. It was reported that alpha-beta T cells came from several hundred expanded graft clones (about two months after transplant).

Unique molecular identifiers featured in how the TCRbeta library was prepared. TCRdb re-analysed the PCR reads in MiXCR, keeping a single row per CDR3 protein. The data show approximately 500,000 distinct CDR3 sequences, roughly a tenth seen once. The germline V gene has CDR1 SEHNR and CDR2 FQNEAQ (reference sequence). Trimming removed 1 base at V and 2 bases at J, with 13 bases between. The CDR3 is made up of 16 amino acids. The chain is built from TRBV7-9 and TRBJ2-3; no clear D gene. The origin of this receptor is a child aged 2-15 years with inherited bone marrow failure, due to receive a stem cell transplant. Sequencing used PBMCs, obtained before TCRalphabeta/CD19-depleted stem cell transplant. The CDR3 DNA sequence: TGTGCCAGCAGCTTAGGACCCGGTTTAGCCACAGATACGCAGTATTTT. Protein product: CASSLGPGLATDTQYF.